These 32 T cell receptor beta chains came from one sample sequenced in a study of early T cells in non-severe SARS-CoV-2 infection. From the 5' RACE reads, TCRdb called clonotypes with MiXCR, one entry per CDR3 protein. The sample includes 75,000 to 80,000 distinct CDR3 sequences, 11% of them seen just once. The sample in question was whole blood, obtained at baseline. The source of these receptors is an adult who was a healthcare worker with PCR-confirmed SARS-CoV-2 infection or an uninfected control (not recorded which).

Many counts were recorded for this clonotype. The chain links TRBV19 to TRBJ2-4; D is unclear. The germline CDR1 and CDR2 sequences are LNHDA and SQIVND (reference sequence). V lost 5 bases and J 1 base, leaving 15 bases between the germline ends. The CDR3 consists of 16 residues. Written as DNA, the CDR3 is TGTGCCAGTAGTGCTTCCTCGAGTCGGGCCAAAAACATTCAGTACTTC. Translating gives CASSASSSRAKNIQYF.

This clonotype was picked up many times. The V gene is TRBV7-2, the J gene TRBJ1-2; D gene uncertain. The CDR3 has 14 amino acids. The V end lost 6 bases, the J end lost 3 bases, and 14 bases lay between the germline ends. Germline assignment: CDR1 SGHTA and CDR2 FQGNSA. CDR3: CASSAYSGDYGYTF. CDR3 sequence (DNA): TGTGCCAGCAGTGCATACAGCGGGGACTATGGCTACACCTTC.

The rearrangement links TRBV6-5 to TRBJ1-2; tentatively, D is TRBD1 (6 bases). V was pared by 6 bases and J by 4 bases, with 18 bases between. The CDR3 is 15 residues long. CDR1 and CDR2 (germline): MNHEY, SVGAGI. The CDR3 bases are TGTGCCAGCAGGTTCCTCCTCTTGACAGGCTATGGCTACACCTTC. It codes for CASRFLLLTGYGYTF.

This clonotype turned up a few times. The J gene is TRBJ1-6, the V gene TRBV27, with TRBD1 matching 8 bases. V was pared by 5 bases and J by 9 bases, with 6 bases of the junction left unmatched. This CDR3 contains 14 residues. The V gene's germline CDR1 is MNHEY and CDR2 SMNVEV (reference sequence). The CDR3 spells CASSKDRVGSPLHF. In nucleotides, the CDR3 is TGTGCCAGCAGTAAGGACAGGGTGGGTTCACCCCTCCACTTT.

This chain joins TRBV5-1 and TRBJ2-3, with D uncertain. The V gene lost 3 bases and the J gene lost 4 bases, with 12 bases spanning the gap. The CDR3 has 14 amino acids. The germline V gene encodes CDR1 SGHRS and CDR2 YFSETQ. CDR3 region: CASSSTPQPDTQYF. CDR3 DNA sequence: TGCGCCAGCAGCTCCACCCCCCAGCCAGATACGCAGTATTTT.

This clonotype was seen a handful of times. Here the CDR3 DNA reads TGTGCCAGCAGCTCCCCAGGGGGCTCAACCTTC. Translation: CASSSPGGSTF. The chain combines TRBV6-5 with TRBJ1-2, with TRBD1 identical over 8 bases. The CDR3 is made up of 11 amino acids. With 6 bases clipped from V and 14 bases from J, the junction kept 8 bases outside the gene matches. In germline, CDR1 is MNHEY, CDR2 SVGAGI.

The table lists this clonotype with many counts. The genes are TRBV12-3 or TRBV12-4 and TRBJ1-5; TRBD1 aligns across 8 bases. Trimming removed 5 bases from V and 4 bases from J; junction bases left unmatched: 7. The CDR3 sequence is 15 residues long. Here the CDR3 DNA reads TGTGCCAGCAGTCTAGGGACAGGCTCAAATCAGCCCCAGCATTTT. Amino acids: CASSLGTGSNQPQHF.

This clonotype was counted only a few times. The junction departs from the called germline gene at one end, perhaps through a read error. The genes are TRBV2 and TRBJ2-2; D call uncertain. Germline V lookup: CDR1 SNHLY, CDR2 FYNNEI. This CDR3 has 13 amino acids. CDR3 DNA: TGTGCCAGCAGGCGAGAGAACATCGGGGAGCTGTTTTTT. Translation: CASRRENIGELFF.

V gene TRBV28 combines with J gene TRBJ1-1; D perhaps matches TRBD1 (6 bases). Trimming left V 5 bases short and J 7 bases short, with 20 bases between. Per the germline V gene, CDR1 is MDHEN and CDR2 is SYDVKM. This CDR3 is 15 amino acids long. DNA for the CDR3: TGTGCCAGCAGTAACACCCCGGGGGCTGTAGATGAAGCTTTCTTT. Protein sequence: CASSNTPGAVDEAFF.

The chain employs TRBV29-1 and TRBJ2-7; D gene ambiguous. The V gene's germline CDR1 is SQVTM and CDR2 ANQGSEA. The CDR3 is 12 amino acids. Trimming removed 4 bases from V and 3 bases from J, with 10 bases in between. CDR3 loop: CSVVGVGYEQYF. CDR3 sequence (DNA): TGCAGCGTTGTCGGAGTGGGCTACGAGCAGTACTTC.

This clonotype was recorded at least ten times. The chain has TRBV6-1 and TRBJ1-1; D call uncertain. Trimming shortened V by 7 bases and J by 1 base, and 4 bases separated the two germline ends. CDR1 and CDR2 (germline): MNHNS, SASEGT. CDR3 length: 11 amino acids. The DNA of the CDR3 is TGTGCCAGCACAGAGAACACTGAAGCTTTCTTT. The encoded protein is CASTENTEAFF.

This chain links TRBV5-1 with TRBJ1-2; 9 positions agree with TRBD1. Germline assignment: CDR1 SGHRS and CDR2 YFSETQ. Losses at the gene ends were 2 bases for V and 7 bases for J; bases not matched to a gene: 6. The CDR3 spans 14 residues. In DNA form, the CDR3 reads TGCGCCAGCAGCTTATTACAGGGGGCGAGTGGCTACACCTTC. Residues: CASSLLQGASGYTF.

This clonotype was seen more than once but under ten times. This chain links TRBV19 with TRBJ2-1, with TRBD2 matching over 11 bases. The V gene's germline CDR1 is LNHDA and CDR2 SQIVND (reference sequence). V shed 8 bases and J 5 bases; nucleotides not matched to a gene: 5. The CDR3 length is 14 residues. The CDR3 DNA reads as TGTGCCAGTGCGGGACTAGCGGTGAACAATGAGCAGTTCTTC. It yields the protein CASAGLAVNNEQFF.

This clonotype came up many times. The J gene is TRBJ1-4, the V gene TRBV29-1; D remains unclear. CDR1 and CDR2 (germline): SQVTM, ANQGSEA. The length of the CDR3 is 10 residues. V was pared by 5 bases and J by 6 bases, with 4 bases between. CDR3 nucleotide sequence: TGCAGCGTTCTTGATGAAAAACTGTTTTTT. It yields the protein CSVLDEKLFF. Full variable domain (rest looked up from reference TRBV29-1 and TRBJ1-4): SAVISQKPSRDICQRGTSLTIQCQVDSQVTMMFWYRQQPGQSLTLIATANQGSEATYESGFVIDKFPISRPNLTFSTLTVSNMSPEDSSIYLCSVLDEKLFFGSGTQLSVL.

This clonotype has a count of ten or more. V gene TRBV7-9 combines with J gene TRBJ1-1; no reliable D call. Germline CDR1 and CDR2: SEHNR and FQNEAQ (reference sequence). CDR3 length: 11 residues. V shed 1 base and J shed 13 bases, with 10 bases lying between them. In nucleotides, the CDR3 is TGTGCCAGCAGCTTAGGGGAGGCGGGTTTCTTT. Encoded protein: CASSLGEAGFF.

This sequence joins TRBV5-1 and TRBJ2-7, with 8 nucleotides matching TRBD2. Germline CDR1 is SGHRS and CDR2 is YFSETQ. The V and J ends lost 4 bases and 2 bases, in that order; junction bases with no gene match: 5. This CDR3 has 14 residues. For the CDR3, the DNA is TGCGCCAGCAGCCCCTTAGCGGGGACCTACGAGCAGTACTTC. It codes for CASSPLAGTYEQYF.

This clonotype was counted ten times or more. The V call is TRBV7-9, the J call TRBJ2-1; a weak D match, TRBD1 (5 bases). The CDR3 runs 14 residues. Trimming left V 10 bases short and J 6 bases short, with 19 bases between. Germline values: CDR1 SEHNR, CDR2 FQNEAQ (reference sequence). The CDR3 here is CAIVQDTLANEQFF. CDR3 DNA: TGTGCCATCGTACAGGACACGCTCGCCAATGAGCAGTTCTTC.

J is TRBJ2-7 and V is TRBV27; either TRBD1 or TRBD2 may supply D (5 bases each). V dropped 3 bases and J dropped 0 bases, with 12 bases sitting between them. The germline CDR1 and CDR2 sequences are MNHEY and SMNVEV (reference sequence). This CDR3 comprises 15 residues. CDR3 nucleotide sequence: TGTGCCAGCAGTTTCCGGGACGGATGCTCCTACGAGCAGTACTTC. Protein sequence: CASSFRDGCSYEQYF.

This clonotype was counted only a few times. This chain connects TRBV7-2 to TRBJ2-1; D might be TRBD1 (5 bases). Germline V gene data show CDR1 as SGHTA and CDR2 as FQGNSA. This CDR3 has 12 residues. V lost 6 bases to trimming and J lost 8 bases, with 11 bases between them. The CDR3: CASSYRGDEQFF. Written as DNA, the CDR3 is TGTGCCAGCAGTTATAGGGGTGATGAGCAGTTCTTC.

This clonotype showed up many times. The gene calls are TRBV5-6 and TRBJ2-1, with D unresolved. The CDR3 extends over 16 amino acids. Germline V gene lookup returns CDR1 SGHDT and CDR2 YYEEEE. Trimming shortened V by 2 bases and J by 0 bases, and 12 bases separated the two germline ends. CDR3 DNA: TGTGCCAGCAGCTTTCGTTATGTACACTCCTACAATGAGCAGTTCTTC. This codes for CASSFRYVHSYNEQFF.

This clonotype was recorded at least ten times. The chain couples TRBV6-4 to TRBJ1-4, with D hard to call. Germline CDR1 and CDR2: MRHNA and SNTAGT. Trimming removed 6 bases from V and 0 bases from J, with 11 bases in between. The CDR3 is 15 amino acids. In DNA form, the CDR3 reads TGTGCCAGCAGCCGAACACGAGCAACTAATGAAAAACTGTTTTTT. Protein sequence: CASSRTRATNEKLFF.

This clonotype was detected many times. This chain's CDR3 is CASSLSPGQGFNEQYF. The CDR3 region has the DNA TGCGCCAGCAGCCTCTCGCCGGGACAGGGGTTCAACGAGCAGTACTTC. The chain joins TRBV4-1 to TRBJ2-7; 10 nucleotides align to TRBD1. Per germline, CDR1 MGHRA and CDR2 YSYEKL. With V trimmed by 4 bases and J by 5 bases, 11 bases remained unmatched. The CDR3 runs to 16 residues.

The chain is built from TRBV6-2 or TRBV6-3 and TRBJ2-1, with 10 bases matching TRBD2. Germline lookup yields CDR1 MNHEY and CDR2 SVGEGT. Germline trimming cut 7 bases from V and 8 bases from J; bases unmatched to any gene: 11. This CDR3 is 15 amino acids long. CDR3 sequence reads: CASTQLAGGPDEQFF. In nucleotides, the CDR3 is TGTGCCAGCACCCAGTTAGCGGGGGGACCTGATGAGCAGTTCTTC.

CDR3 amino acids: CASRSNRGRPYEQYF. As DNA, the CDR3 is TGTGCCAGCAGATCCAACAGGGGGCGGCCCTACGAGCAGTACTTC. The chain joins TRBV11-2 to TRBJ2-7; 9 bases line up with TRBD1. The V and J ends lost 6 bases and 2 bases, in that order; junction bases with no gene match: 8. Per the germline V gene, CDR1 is SGHAT and CDR2 is FQNNGV. The CDR3 length is 15 residues. Full variable domain (remainder filled in from reference TRBV11-2 and TRBJ2-7): EAGVAQSPRYKIIEKRQSVAFWCNPISGHATLYWYQQILGQGPKLLIQFQNNGVVDDSQLPKDRFSAERLKGVDSTLKIQPAKLEDSAVYLCASRSNRGRPYEQYFGPGTRLTVT.

This clonotype was observed a handful of times. The rearrangement links TRBV28 to TRBJ1-1, with a possible D match to TRBD1 (5 bases). Trimming took off 5 bases at V and 10 bases at J, with 14 bases between the two ends. CDR3 length: 12 residues. Germline CDR1 MDHEN, CDR2 SYDVKM. CDR3 in amino acids: CASSLSGEAAFF. Written as DNA, the CDR3 is TGTGCCAGCAGTCTTTCGGGGGAAGCAGCTTTCTTT. The full variable domain, its missing parts supplied by reference TRBV28 and TRBJ1-1, is DVKVTQSSRYLVKRTGEKVFLECVQDMDHENMFWYRQDPGLGLRLIYFSYDVKMKEKGDIPEGYSVSREKKERFSLILESASTNQTSMYLCASSLSGEAAFFGQGTRLTVV.

The chain combines TRBV29-1 with TRBJ2-1; unclear D gene. V lost 4 bases and J lost 0, with 7 bases in between. The CDR3 extends over 13 amino acids. Germline CDR1 reads SQVTM; CDR2 reads ANQGSEA. CDR3 protein: CSVARSSYNEQFF. The CDR3 DNA is TGCAGCGTTGCCAGGAGCTCCTACAATGAGCAGTTCTTC.

The chain employs TRBV7-2 and TRBJ1-3; no definite D call. The V gene lost 6 bases and the J gene lost 0 bases, with 12 bases spanning the gap. From germline, CDR1 is SGHTA and CDR2 FQGNSA. This CDR3 spans 15 amino acids. The CDR3 bases are TGTGCCAGCAGTATGGACGTTAGCTCTGGAAACACCATATATTTT. Its translation is CASSMDVSSGNTIYF.

The rearrangement links TRBV6-2 or TRBV6-3 to TRBJ2-7; D uncertain. Trimming shortened V by 8 bases and J by 3 bases, and 14 bases separated the two germline ends. The germline V gene encodes CDR1 MNHEY and CDR2 SVGEGT. This CDR3 region has 13 residues. CDR3 amino acids: CASAPPRDYEQYF. In DNA form, the CDR3 reads TGTGCCAGCGCACCACCAAGAGACTACGAGCAGTACTTC.

This clonotype has at least ten counts. The chain links TRBV18 to TRBJ2-3; D is possibly TRBD1 or TRBD2 (5 bases each). Germline V gene data show CDR1 as KGHSH and CDR2 as LQKENI. V lost 3 bases, J lost 6 bases, and 10 bases lay in between. The CDR3 is made up of 13 amino acids. Here the CDR3 DNA reads TGTGCCAGCTCACCCCGGGGCCGGGATACGCAGTATTTT. Its protein product is CASSPRGRDTQYF.

CDR3 loop: CASSLDNLPANYGYTF. The CDR3 DNA reads TGTGCCAGCTCGTTAGATAACCTCCCCGCTAACTATGGCTACACCTTC. The chain recombines TRBV12-3 or TRBV12-4 with TRBJ1-2; no definite D call. The CDR3 length is 16 residues. V was shortened by 8 bases and J by 0 bases, with 19 bases between the two germline ends.

The chain links TRBV19 to TRBJ1-5, with D unclear. V was pared by 0 bases and J by 5 bases, with 11 bases between. Germline assignment: CDR1 LNHDA and CDR2 SQIVND (reference sequence). The CDR3 runs 15 residues. CDR3 DNA: TGTGCCAGTAGTATAGATTCAGGTTTTGATCAGCCCCAGCATTTT. Translating it yields CASSIDSGFDQPQHF.

This clonotype occurred a few times. CDR3 DNA sequence: TGTGCCAGCTCCAGACAACACAATGAGCAGTTCTTC. As protein: CASSRQHNEQFF. The chain recombines TRBV6-2 or TRBV6-3 with TRBJ2-1; D call uncertain. Germline CDR1 reads MNHEY; CDR2 reads SVGEGT. Trimming shortened V by 8 bases and J by 5 bases, and 10 bases separated the two germline ends. This CDR3 has 12 amino acids.